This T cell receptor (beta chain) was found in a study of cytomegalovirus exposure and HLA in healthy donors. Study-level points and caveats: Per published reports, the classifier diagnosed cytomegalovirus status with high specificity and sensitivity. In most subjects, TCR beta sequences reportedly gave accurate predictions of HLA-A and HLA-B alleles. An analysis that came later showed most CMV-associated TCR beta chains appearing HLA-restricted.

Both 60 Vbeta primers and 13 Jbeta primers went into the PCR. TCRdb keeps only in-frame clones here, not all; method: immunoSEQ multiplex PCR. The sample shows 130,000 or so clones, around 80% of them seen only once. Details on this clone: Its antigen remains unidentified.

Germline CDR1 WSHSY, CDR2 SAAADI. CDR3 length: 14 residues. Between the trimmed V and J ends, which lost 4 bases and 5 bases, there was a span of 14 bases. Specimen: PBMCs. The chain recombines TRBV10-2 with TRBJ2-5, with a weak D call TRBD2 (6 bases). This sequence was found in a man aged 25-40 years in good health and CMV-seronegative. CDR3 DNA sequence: TGCGCCAGCAGTGGGGGAGGAGCGTGGGAGACCCAGTACTTC. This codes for CASSGGGAWETQYF.